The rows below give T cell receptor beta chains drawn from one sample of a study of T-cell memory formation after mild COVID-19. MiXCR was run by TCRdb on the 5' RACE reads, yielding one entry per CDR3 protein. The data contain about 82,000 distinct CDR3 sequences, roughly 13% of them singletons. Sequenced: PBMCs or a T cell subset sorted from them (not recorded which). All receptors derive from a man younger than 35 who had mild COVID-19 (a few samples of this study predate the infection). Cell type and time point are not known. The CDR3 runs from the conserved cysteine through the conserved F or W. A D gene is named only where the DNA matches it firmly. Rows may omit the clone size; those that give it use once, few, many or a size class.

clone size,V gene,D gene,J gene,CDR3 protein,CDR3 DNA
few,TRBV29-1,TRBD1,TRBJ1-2,CSADRTYGYTF,TGCAGCGCGGACAGGACCTATGGCTACACCTTC
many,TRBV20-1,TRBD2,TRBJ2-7,CSATGLAETYEQYF,TGCAGTGCCACCGGACTAGCGGAGACCTACGAGCAGTACTTC
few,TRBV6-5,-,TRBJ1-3,CASSSASGNTIYF,TGTGCCAGCAGTTCTGCCTCTGGAAACACCATATATTTT
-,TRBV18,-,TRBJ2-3,CASSQDRTGTDTQYF,TGTGCCAGCTCACAAGATAGGACCGGCACAGATACGCAGTATTTT
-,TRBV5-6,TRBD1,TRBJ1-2,CASSAGTVYGYTF,TGTGCCAGCAGCGCGGGGACAGTCTATGGCTACACCTTC
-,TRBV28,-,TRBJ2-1,CASSQGGLAAYNEQFF,TGTGCCAGCAGCCAAGGGGGGCTAGCGGCCTACAATGAGCAGTTCTTC
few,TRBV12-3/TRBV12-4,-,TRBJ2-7,CASAEVYSGEQYF,TGTGCCAGCGCCGAAGTGTACAGTGGGGAGCAGTACTTC
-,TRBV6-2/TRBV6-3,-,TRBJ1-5,CASSPRLVIPNQPQHF,TGTGCCAGCAGCCCCAGGCTGGTGATTCCCAATCAGCCCCAGCATTTT
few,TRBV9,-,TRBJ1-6,CASSISPTGSSPLHF,TGTGCCAGCAGCATTTCTCCGACAGGTAGTTCACCCCTCCACTTT
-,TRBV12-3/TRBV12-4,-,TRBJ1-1,CASSLSRGGSAEAFF,TGTGCCAGCAGCCTCTCCCGCGGGGGGTCGGCTGAAGCTTTCTTT
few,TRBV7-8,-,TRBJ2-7,CASGLANVRHEQYF,TGTGCCAGCGGCTTGGCCAACGTGAGGCACGAGCAGTACTTC
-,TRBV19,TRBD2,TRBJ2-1,CASSSPGGGFGEQFF,TGTGCCAGTAGTTCCCCGGGGGGGGGCTTTGGTGAGCAGTTCTTC
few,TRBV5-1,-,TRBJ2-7,CASSFGTLYEQYF,TGCGCCAGCAGCTTCGGAACACTCTACGAGCAGTACTTC
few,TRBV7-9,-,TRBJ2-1,CASGGAPWNEQFF,TGTGCCTCAGGTGGGGCCCCCTGGAATGAGCAGTTCTTC
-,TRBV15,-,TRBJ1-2,CATSKGGVQSLPISGYTF,TGTGCCACCAGCAAGGGGGGGGTTCAAAGCCTTCCCATTAGTGGCTACACCTTC
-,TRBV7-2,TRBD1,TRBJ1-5,CASSSPGQGGNQPQHF,TGTGCCAGCAGCTCACCGGGACAGGGGGGCAATCAGCCCCAGCATTTT
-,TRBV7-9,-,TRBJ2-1,CASSFSGQKYNEQFF,TGTGCCAGCAGCTTTTCGGGCCAGAAATACAATGAGCAGTTCTTC
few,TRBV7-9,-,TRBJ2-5,CASTTSPGAVQETQYF,TGTGCCAGCACCACATCCCCCGGGGCCGTCCAAGAGACCCAGTACTTC
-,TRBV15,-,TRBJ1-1,CATSPRRGGTTEAFF,TGTGCCACCAGCCCCCGAAGGGGGGGTACCACTGAAGCTTTCTTT
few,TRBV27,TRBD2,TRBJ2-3,CASSSRTSLSTDTQYF,TGTGCCAGCAGTTCCCGGACTAGCCTTAGCACAGATACGCAGTATTTT
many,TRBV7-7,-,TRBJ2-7,CASSPGPRWEQYF,TGTGCCAGCAGTCCAGGACCTCGTTGGGAGCAGTACTTC
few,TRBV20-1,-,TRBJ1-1,CSASRGLVTEAFF,TGCAGTGCTTCGAGGGGCCTGGTTACTGAAGCTTTCTTT
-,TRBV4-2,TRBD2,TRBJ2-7,CASSQYGTTYEQYF,TGTGCCAGCAGCCAGTACGGGACTACTTACGAGCAGTACTTC
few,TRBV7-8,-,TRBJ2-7,CASSSYREEQYF,TGTGCCAGCAGCTCTTACAGGGAAGAGCAGTACTTC
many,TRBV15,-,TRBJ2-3,CATSSGGVSTDTQYF,TGTGCCACCAGCAGTGGAGGGGTTAGCACAGATACGCAGTATTTT
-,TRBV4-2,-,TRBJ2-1,CASSQDLWGASYNEQFF,TGTGCCAGCAGCCAAGATTTATGGGGGGCCTCCTACAATGAGCAGTTCTTC
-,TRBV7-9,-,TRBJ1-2,CASSLSLVENRAEHGYTF,TGTGCCAGCAGCTTAAGTTTGGTGGAGAACAGGGCGGAGCATGGCTACACCTTC
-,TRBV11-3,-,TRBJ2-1,CASSPLSGNEQFF,TGTGCCAGCAGCCCTCTCTCCGGGAATGAGCAGTTCTTC
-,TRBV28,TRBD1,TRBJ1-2,CASSGQGRTYGYTF,TGTGCCAGCAGTGGACAGGGGAGGACCTATGGCTACACCTTC
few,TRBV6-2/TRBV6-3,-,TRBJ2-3,CASSYSRWVGDTQYF,TGTGCCAGCAGTTACTCGAGATGGGTCGGAGATACGCAGTATTTT
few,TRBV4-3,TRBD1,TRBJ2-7,CASSQDIGGTGYVEQYF,TGCGCCAGCAGCCAAGATATAGGAGGGACAGGTTACGTGGAGCAGTACTTC
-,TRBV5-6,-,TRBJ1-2,CASSFGGGAPGYTF,TGTGCCAGCAGCTTCGGAGGCGGGGCCCCTGGCTACACCTTC
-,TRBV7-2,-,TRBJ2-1,CASSLAFGAKYEQFF,TGTGCCAGCAGCTTAGCCTTCGGAGCGAAATATGAGCAGTTCTTC
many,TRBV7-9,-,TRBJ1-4,CASGRNNEKLFF,TGTGCCAGCGGCAGAAATAATGAAAAACTGTTTTTT
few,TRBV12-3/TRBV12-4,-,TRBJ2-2,CASSPVGGRDPGELFF,TGTGCCAGCAGTCCCGTAGGGGGTCGGGATCCCGGGGAGCTGTTTTTT
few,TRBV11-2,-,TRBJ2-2,CASSFTDFASGELFF,TGTGCCAGCAGCTTCACTGACTTTGCGTCCGGGGAGCTGTTTTTT
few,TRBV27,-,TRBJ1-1,CASSFGGWTEAFF,TGTGCCAGCAGTTTCGGGGGGTGGACTGAAGCTTTCTTT
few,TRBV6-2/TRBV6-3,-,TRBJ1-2,CASSYRAAPDYGYTF,TGTGCCAGCAGTTACCGGGCAGCCCCTGACTATGGCTACACCTTC
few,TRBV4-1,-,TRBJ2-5,CASSHQKETQYF,TGCGCCAGCAGCCACCAGAAGGAGACCCAGTACTTC
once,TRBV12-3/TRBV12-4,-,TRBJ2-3,CASSYSWGPRSDTQYF,TGTGCCAGCAGTTATTCCTGGGGGCCTAGAAGTGATACGCAGTATTTT
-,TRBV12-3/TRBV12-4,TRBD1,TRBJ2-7,CASSGTGDEQYF,TGTGCCAGCAGTGGGACAGGTGACGAGCAGTACTTC
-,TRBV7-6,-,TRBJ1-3,CASSGVGSGNTIYF,TGTGCCAGCAGCGGTGTGGGCTCTGGAAACACCATATATTTT
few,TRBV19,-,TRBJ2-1,CASSISGRYNEQFF,TGTGCCAGTAGTATTTCGGGCAGATACAATGAGCAGTTCTTC
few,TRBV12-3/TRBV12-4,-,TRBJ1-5,CASSLARLGQPQHF,TGTGCCAGCAGTTTAGCCAGATTGGGTCAGCCCCAGCATTTT
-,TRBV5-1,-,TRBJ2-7,CASSLVGRTYEQYF,TGCGCCAGCAGCTTGGTGGGACGGACCTACGAGCAGTACTTC
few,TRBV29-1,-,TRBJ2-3,CSAGDGSTDTQYF,TGCAGCGCCGGGGACGGGAGCACAGATACGCAGTATTTT